This TCR beta chain was documented in a study of blood T cell repertoires in COVID-19. As for the study in general: PBMCs, B-cell-depleted T cells, or T cells provided the cDNA or gDNA that made up the material.

Germline-derived CDR1 and CDR2 are SEHNR and FQNEAQ (reference sequence). V was pared by 8 bases and J by 0 bases, with 11 bases between. The CDR3 has 15 residues. Original data processing: Quantification of nucleated cells was approximated via reference gene primer amplification. Generated by immunoSEQ multiplex PCR, the TCRdb table keeps only in-frame clones and is missing some. V and J calls and clone size are as listed in that table; D and trimming were resolved from the DNA. The table includes about 160,000 clones, roughly 80% detected once. The chain joins TRBV7-9 to TRBJ2-6, with D perhaps matching TRBD1 (5 bases). The TCR was taken from a woman in her thirties or forties with COVID-19, enrolled during active disease. Material for sequencing was peripheral blood. CDR3 residues: CASHDSLSGANVLTF. DNA of the CDR3: TGTGCCAGCCACGACAGTCTCTCTGGGGCCAACGTCCTGACTTTC.